The 3 T cell receptor beta chains listed next were all sequenced from one sample in a study of T cell repertoires in cytomegalovirus infection. TCRdb used MiXCR to reprocess the reads, holding one entry per CDR3 protein. There are a few hundred thousand distinct CDR3 sequences in the sample; more than 20% occur only once, and under 15% lies in the top ten. Material: PBMCs. These receptors originate from a human donor in good health (CMV status not recorded). Some clones in this sample may be carry-over from other donors' samples.

This clonotype was counted many times. The chain has TRBV7-2 and TRBJ2-7; possibly TRBD2 for D (5 bases). The CDR3 has 13 amino acids. CDR1 is SGHTA, CDR2 FQGNSA, per germline. Trimming cost V 9 bases and J 4 bases, with 16 bases left between them. As DNA, the CDR3 is TGTGCCAGTAGACGAGGGTTAGGGTACGAGCAGTACTTC. Translated: CASRRGLGYEQYF.

This clonotype appeared a single time. This rearrangement joins TRBV6-2 or TRBV6-3 to TRBJ2-1; maybe TRBD2 (6 bases). Germline assignment: CDR1 MNHEY and CDR2 SVGEGT. Trimming cost V 0 bases and J 6 bases, with 12 bases left between them. CDR3 length: 15 amino acids. This chain's CDR3 is CASSYSSTRGNEQFF. CDR3 DNA: TGTGCCAGCAGTTACTCCTCAACGCGGGGCAATGAGCAGTTCTTC.

This clonotype appeared a few times. V usage is TRBV24-1 and J usage is TRBJ2-3; 14 nucleotides line up with TRBD2. Looked up from germline, CDR1 is KGHDR and CDR2 is SFDVKD. J was trimmed by 4 bases and V by 3 bases; bases with no gene match: 5. CDR3 length equals 17 residues. The CDR3, as DNA: TGTGCCACCAGTGATCCAGGGACTAGCGGGAGCGCAGATACGCAGTATTTT. Its protein is CATSDPGTSGSADTQYF.